This TCR beta chain was sequenced for a study of T cell changes during pregnancy in multiple sclerosis. The CDR3 runs to 13 residues. Deletions cut 4 bases from V and 8 bases from J, with 14 bases between. Germline-derived CDR1 and CDR2 are MNHEY and SVGAGI. Method: immunoSEQ multiplex PCR; TCRdb's copy keeps in-frame clones and lacks some. The sample lists approximately 28,000 clones; approximately 94% were seen once. This chain joins TRBV6-5 and TRBJ1-1, with a tentative D call TRBD1 (5 bases). Sequenced material: CD8+ T cells from peripheral blood mononuclear cells, taken before pregnancy. This TCR was sampled from a female donor with multiple sclerosis, enrolled in a pregnancy study. Here the CDR3 reads CASSSAGNPEAFF. CDR3 bases: TGTGCCAGCAGTTCGGCAGGGAACCCCGAAGCTTTCTTT.